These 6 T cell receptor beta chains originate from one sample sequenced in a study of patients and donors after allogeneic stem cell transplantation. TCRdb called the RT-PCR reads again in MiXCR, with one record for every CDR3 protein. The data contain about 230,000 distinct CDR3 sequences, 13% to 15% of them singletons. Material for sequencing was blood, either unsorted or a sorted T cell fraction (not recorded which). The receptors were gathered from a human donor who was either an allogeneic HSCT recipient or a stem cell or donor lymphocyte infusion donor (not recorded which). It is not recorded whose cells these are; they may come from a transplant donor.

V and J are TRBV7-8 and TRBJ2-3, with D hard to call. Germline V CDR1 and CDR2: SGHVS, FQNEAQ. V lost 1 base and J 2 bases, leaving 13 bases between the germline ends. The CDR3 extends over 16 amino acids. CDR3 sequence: CASSLGLRQNTDTQYF. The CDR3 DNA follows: TGTGCCAGCAGCTTAGGTTTGCGGCAGAACACAGATACGCAGTATTTT.

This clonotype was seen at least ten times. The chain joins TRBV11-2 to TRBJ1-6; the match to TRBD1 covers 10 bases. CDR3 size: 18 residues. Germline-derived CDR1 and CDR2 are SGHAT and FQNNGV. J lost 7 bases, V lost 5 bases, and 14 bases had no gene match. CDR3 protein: CASSNPPGQGVGNSPLHF. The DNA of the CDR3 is TGTGCCAGCAGCAACCCCCCTGGACAGGGGGTGGGAAATTCACCCCTCCACTTT.

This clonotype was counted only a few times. The CDR3 sequence is CAISEPGGLQYF. As DNA, the CDR3 is TGTGCCATCAGTGAGCCGGGGGGACTTCAGTACTTC. The chain couples TRBV10-3 to TRBJ2-4; 7 positions agree with TRBD2. The J segment lost 11 bases and the V segment lost 2 bases, leaving 3 bases of the junction unmatched. The CDR3 length is 12 residues. Per the germline V gene, CDR1 is ENHRY and CDR2 is SYGVKD.

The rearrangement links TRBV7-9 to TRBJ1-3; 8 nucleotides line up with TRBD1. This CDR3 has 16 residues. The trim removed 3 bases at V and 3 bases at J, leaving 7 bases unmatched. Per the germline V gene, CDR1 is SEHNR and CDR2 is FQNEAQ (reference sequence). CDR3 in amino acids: CASSFPGQGDGNTIYF. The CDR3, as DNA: TGTGCCAGCAGCTTTCCCGGACAGGGAGATGGAAACACCATATATTTT.

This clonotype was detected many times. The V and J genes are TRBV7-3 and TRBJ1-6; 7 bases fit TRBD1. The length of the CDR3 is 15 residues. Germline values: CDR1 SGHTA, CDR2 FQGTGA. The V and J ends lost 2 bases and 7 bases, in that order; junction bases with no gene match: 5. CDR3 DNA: TGTGCCAGCAGCTTAGACCCCAGGGGGAATTCACCCCTCCACTTT. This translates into CASSLDPRGNSPLHF.

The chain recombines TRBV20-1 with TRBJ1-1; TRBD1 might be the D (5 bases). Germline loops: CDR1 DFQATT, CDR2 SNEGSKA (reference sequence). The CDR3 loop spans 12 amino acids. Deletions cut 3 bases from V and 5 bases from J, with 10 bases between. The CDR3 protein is CSASVGGTEAFF. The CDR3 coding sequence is TGCAGTGCTAGTGTGGGGGGGACTGAAGCTTTCTTT.